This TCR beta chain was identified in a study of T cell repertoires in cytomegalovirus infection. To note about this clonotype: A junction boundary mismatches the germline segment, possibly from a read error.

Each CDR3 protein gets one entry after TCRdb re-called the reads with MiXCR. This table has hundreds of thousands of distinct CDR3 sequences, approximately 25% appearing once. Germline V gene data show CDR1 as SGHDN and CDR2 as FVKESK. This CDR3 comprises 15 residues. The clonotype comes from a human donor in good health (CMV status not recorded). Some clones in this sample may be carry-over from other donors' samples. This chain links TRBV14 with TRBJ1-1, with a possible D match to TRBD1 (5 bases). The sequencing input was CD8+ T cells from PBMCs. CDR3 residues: CTSSQRTGTRTEAFF. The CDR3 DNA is TGTACCAGCAGCCAAAGAACGGGGACGAGGACCGAAGCTTTCTTT.